A single sample is the source of the 2 T cell receptor beta chains below, sequenced in a study of human T cells and chemical hapten exposure. TCRdb recomputed calls from the RACE reads with MiXCR, one row per CDR3 protein. The repertoire consists of about 130,000 distinct CDR3 sequences, with approximately 9.1% occurring once and the leading ten covering roughly 2%. Time point denoted: healthy volunteer bleed at 2 weeks. From whole blood left unfractionated, total RNA was extracted. Sequenced input: whole blood. These receptors originate from a male donor in good health. Some clones in this sample may be carry-over from other donors' samples.

V gene TRBV9 combines with J gene TRBJ1-4; no clear D gene. The CDR3 is made up of 18 amino acids. Germline loops: CDR1 SGDLS, CDR2 YYNGEE. V was shortened by 0 bases and J by 8 bases, with 23 bases between the two germline ends. CDR3 sequence reads: CASSVEGQVGVVSEKLFF. In DNA form, the CDR3 reads TGTGCCAGCAGCGTAGAAGGGCAGGTGGGAGTAGTAAGCGAAAAACTGTTTTTT.

Only a few counts were recorded for this clonotype. The chain recombines TRBV19 with TRBJ2-2, with D possibly TRBD1 on 6 matching bases. V was clipped by 5 bases and J by 6 bases, with 13 bases between them. The CDR3 is 14 amino acids. The germline gives CDR1 LNHDA, CDR2 SQIVND (reference sequence). The CDR3 DNA is TGTGCCAGTAGTCCAGGGGCGAATGCCGGGGAGCTGTTTTTT. Protein: CASSPGANAGELFF.